This T cell receptor beta chain was documented in a study of T cell responses to AZD1222 COVID-19 vaccine. Trimming took off 0 bases at V and 7 bases at J, with 15 bases between the two ends. This CDR3 spans 14 amino acids. Germline V gene data show CDR1 as GTSNPN and CDR2 as SVGIG (reference sequence). Clones were sequenced by immunoSEQ multiplex PCR, and TCRdb holds only the in-frame ones, with some missing. The sample lists 65,000 to 70,000 clones, around 82% occurring once. Comments on this clone: Its target is unknown.

General observations from the study: Reports indicate that nearly half of spike-specific TCRs are directed at unmutated variant regions. In a largely white British group with more females than males, clonal diversity was possibly underestimated.

The chain uses TRBV30 and TRBJ1-2; a possible D gene is TRBD1 (6 bases). The specimen was peripheral blood, collected 28 days after the second AZD1222 dose. This TCR was sampled from an adult who received the AZD1222 COVID-19 vaccine. CDR3 protein: CAWSVQRGAAGYTF. CDR3 in DNA: TGTGCCTGGAGTGTACAGCGGGGGGCGGCTGGCTACACCTTC.